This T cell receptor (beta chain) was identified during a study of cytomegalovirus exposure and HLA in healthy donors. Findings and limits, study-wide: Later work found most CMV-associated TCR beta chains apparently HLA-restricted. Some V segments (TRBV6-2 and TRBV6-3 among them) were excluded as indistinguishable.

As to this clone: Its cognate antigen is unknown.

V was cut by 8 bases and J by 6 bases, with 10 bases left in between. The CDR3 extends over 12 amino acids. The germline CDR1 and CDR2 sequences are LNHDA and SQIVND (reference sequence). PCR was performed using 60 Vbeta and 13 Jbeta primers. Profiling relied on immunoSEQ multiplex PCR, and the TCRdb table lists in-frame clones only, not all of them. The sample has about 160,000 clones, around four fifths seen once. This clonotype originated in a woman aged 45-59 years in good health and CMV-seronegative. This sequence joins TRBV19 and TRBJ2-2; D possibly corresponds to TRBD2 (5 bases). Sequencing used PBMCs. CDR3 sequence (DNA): TGTGCCAGTGCACTAGTACCCGGGGAGCTGTTTTTT. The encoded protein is CASALVPGELFF.